The 2 T cell receptor beta chains listed next were all sequenced from one sample in a study of blood T cell repertoires in COVID-19. Measured with immunoSEQ multiplex PCR; TCRdb has only the in-frame clones, and not every one. The sample comprises approximately 140,000 clones, roughly 84% of which are singletons, and around 5.4% rests with the top ten. Material for sequencing was PBMCs or T cells enriched from blood (not recorded which). The receptors come from a woman between 45 and 65 years old who had been exposed to COVID-19.

This clone was observed a few times. V gene TRBV6-5 combines with J gene TRBJ1-1, with 9 positions matching TRBD1. CDR3 size: 14 residues. The germline V gene encodes CDR1 MNHEY and CDR2 SVGAGI. The ends lost 4 bases at V and 4 bases at J; junction bases unmatched: 4. The CDR3 loop reads CASSLGQGGTEAFF. DNA for the CDR3: TGTGCCAGCAGTTTGGGACAGGGAGGCACTGAAGCTTTCTTT.

This clone was detected many times. This chain joins TRBV5-6 and TRBJ2-1, with a possible D match to TRBD2 (6 bases). Germline CDR1 is SGHDT and CDR2 is YYEEEE. Trimming stripped 4 bases from V and 6 bases from J, with 20 bases between. CDR3 length: 16 amino acids. CDR3 protein: CASSNWGRVGGNEQFF. In DNA form, the CDR3 reads TGTGCCAGCAGCAACTGGGGCAGGGTGGGGGGCAATGAGCAGTTCTTC.